This TCR beta chain came from a study of T cells in Graves' hyperthyroidism and ophthalmopathy. Points from the study as a whole: A model built on 13 V-J features separated ophthalmopathy from stable hyperthyroidism.

RNA transcripts gave rise to amplified TCR beta CDR3 regions. The study used the HTBI primer set for a first-round RT-PCR of the TCR CDR3. One entry per CDR3 protein results from TCRdb running MiXCR on the multiplex PCR reads. The sample includes approximately 610,000 distinct CDR3 sequences, about 15% of them seen just once. This clonotype was recorded at least ten times. What it binds is not known. The CDR3 sequence is 15 residues long. CDR1 and CDR2 from the germline V gene are LNHDA and SQIVND (reference sequence). The J segment lost 3 bases and the V segment lost 3 bases, leaving 5 bases of the junction unmatched.

Sequenced input: blood. V is TRBV19 and J is TRBJ2-7, with 10 positions matching TRBD1. This clonotype was sampled from a woman between 35 and 50 years old with Graves' ophthalmopathy. The CDR3 is CASSIRTGGNYEQYF. Written as DNA, the CDR3 is TGTGCCAGTAGTATCAGGACAGGGGGGAACTACGAGCAGTACTTC.